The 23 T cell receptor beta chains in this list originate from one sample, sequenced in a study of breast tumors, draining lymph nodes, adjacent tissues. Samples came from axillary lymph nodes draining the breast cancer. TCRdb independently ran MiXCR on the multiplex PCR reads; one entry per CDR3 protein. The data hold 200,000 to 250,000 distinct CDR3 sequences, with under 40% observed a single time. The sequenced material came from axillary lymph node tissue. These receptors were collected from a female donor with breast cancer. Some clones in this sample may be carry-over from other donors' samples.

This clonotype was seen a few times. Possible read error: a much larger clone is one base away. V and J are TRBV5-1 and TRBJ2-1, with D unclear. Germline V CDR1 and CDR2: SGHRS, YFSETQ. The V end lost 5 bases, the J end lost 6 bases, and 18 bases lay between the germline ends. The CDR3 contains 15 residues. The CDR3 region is CASSKRGLGINEQFF. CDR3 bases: TGCGCCAGCAGTAAGAGAGGTCTAGGGATCAATGAGCAGTTCTTC. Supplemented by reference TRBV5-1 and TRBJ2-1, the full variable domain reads KAGVTQTPRYLIKTRGQQVTLSCSPISGHRSVSWYQQTPGQGLQFLFEYFSETQRNKGNFPGRFSGRQFSNSRSEMNVSTLELGDSALYLCASSKRGLGINEQFFGPGTRLTVL.

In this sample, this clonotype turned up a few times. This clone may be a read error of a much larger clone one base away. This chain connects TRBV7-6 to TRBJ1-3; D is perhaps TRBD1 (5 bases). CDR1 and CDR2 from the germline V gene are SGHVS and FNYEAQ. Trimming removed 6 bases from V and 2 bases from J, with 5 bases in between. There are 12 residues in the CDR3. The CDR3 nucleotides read TGTGCCAGCAGGGGGGCTGGAAACACCATATATTTT. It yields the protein CASRGAGNTIYF.

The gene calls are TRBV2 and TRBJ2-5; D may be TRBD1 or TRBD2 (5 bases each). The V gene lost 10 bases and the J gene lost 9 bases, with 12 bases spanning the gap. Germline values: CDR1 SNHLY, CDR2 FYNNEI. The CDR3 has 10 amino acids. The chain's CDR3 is CANLGASQYF. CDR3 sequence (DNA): TGTGCCAACCTCGGGGCTTCCCAGTACTTC.

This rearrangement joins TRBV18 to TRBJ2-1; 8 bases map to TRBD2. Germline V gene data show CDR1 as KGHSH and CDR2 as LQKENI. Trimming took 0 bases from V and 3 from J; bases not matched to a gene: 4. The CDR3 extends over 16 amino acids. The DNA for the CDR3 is TGTGCCAGCTCACCACCTGCTAGCGGGTTCTACAATGAGCAGTTCTTC. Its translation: CASSPPASGFYNEQFF.

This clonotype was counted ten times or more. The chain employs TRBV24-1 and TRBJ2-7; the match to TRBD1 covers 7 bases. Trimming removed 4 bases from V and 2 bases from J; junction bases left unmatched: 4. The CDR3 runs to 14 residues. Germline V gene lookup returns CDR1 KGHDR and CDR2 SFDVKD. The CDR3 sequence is CATSERTGAYEQYF. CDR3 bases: TGTGCCACCAGTGAGCGTACAGGGGCCTACGAGCAGTACTTC.

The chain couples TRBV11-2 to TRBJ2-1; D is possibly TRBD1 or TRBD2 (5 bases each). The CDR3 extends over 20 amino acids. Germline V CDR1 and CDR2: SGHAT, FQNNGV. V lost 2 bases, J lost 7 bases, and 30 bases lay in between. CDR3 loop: CASSLRGVTGQIVSGNEQFF. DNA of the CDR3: TGTGCCAGCAGCTTACGAGGCGTCACAGGTCAGATAGTGAGCGGAAATGAGCAGTTCTTC. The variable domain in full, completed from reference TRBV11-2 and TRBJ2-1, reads EAGVAQSPRYKIIEKRQSVAFWCNPISGHATLYWYQQILGQGPKLLIQFQNNGVVDDSQLPKDRFSAERLKGVDSTLKIQPAKLEDSAVYLCASSLRGVTGQIVSGNEQFFGPGTRLTVL.

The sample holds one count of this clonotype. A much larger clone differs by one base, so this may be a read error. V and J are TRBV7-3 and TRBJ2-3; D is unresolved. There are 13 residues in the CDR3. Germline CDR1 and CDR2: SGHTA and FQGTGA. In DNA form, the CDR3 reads TGTGCCAGCGGCTTAAGGGCCCCAGATACGCAGTATTTT. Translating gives CASGLRAPDTQYF.

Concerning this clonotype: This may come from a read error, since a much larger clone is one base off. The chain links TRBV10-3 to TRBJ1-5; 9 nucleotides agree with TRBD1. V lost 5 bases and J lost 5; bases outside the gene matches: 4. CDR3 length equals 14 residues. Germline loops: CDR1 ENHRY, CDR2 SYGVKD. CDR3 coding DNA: TGTGCCATCAGTCCGACAGGGGGTTATCAGCCCCAGCATTTT. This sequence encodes CAISPTGGYQPQHF.

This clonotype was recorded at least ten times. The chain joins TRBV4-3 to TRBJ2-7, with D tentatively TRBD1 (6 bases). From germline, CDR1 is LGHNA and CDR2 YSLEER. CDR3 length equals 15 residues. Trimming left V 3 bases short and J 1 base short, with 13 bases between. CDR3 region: CASSQYRDISYEQYF. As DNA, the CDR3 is TGCGCCAGCAGCCAGTACCGGGACATATCCTACGAGCAGTACTTC.

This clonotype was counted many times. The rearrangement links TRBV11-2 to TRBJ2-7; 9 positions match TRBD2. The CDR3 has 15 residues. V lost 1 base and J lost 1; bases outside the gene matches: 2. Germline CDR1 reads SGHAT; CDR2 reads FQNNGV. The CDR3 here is CASSLGAGGSYEQYF. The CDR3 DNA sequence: TGTGCCAGCAGCTTAGGAGCGGGAGGATCCTACGAGCAGTACTTC.

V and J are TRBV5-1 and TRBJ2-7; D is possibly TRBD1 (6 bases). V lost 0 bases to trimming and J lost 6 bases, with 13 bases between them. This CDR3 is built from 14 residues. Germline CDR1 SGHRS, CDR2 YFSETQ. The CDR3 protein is CASSLDGRGTEQYF. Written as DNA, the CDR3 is TGCGCCAGCAGCTTGGATGGCAGGGGTACCGAGCAGTACTTC.

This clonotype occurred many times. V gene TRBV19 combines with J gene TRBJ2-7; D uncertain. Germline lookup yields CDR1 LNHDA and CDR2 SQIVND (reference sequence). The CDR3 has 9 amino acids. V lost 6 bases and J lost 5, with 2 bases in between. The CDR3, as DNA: TGTGCCAGTAGACACGAGCAGTACTTC. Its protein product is CASRHEQYF.

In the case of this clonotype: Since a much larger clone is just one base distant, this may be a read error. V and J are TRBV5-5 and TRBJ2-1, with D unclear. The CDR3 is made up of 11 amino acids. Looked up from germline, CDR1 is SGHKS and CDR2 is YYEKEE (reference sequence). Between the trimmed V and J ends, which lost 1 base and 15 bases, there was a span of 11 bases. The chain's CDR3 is CASSLLQDRFF. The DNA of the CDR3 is TGTGCCAGCAGCTTGCTTCAGGATAGGTTCTTC.

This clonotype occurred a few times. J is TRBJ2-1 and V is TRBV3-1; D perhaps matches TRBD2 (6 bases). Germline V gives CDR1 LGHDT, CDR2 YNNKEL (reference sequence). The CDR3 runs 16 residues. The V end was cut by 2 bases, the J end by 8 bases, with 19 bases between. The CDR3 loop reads CASSQTVAGRSHEQFF. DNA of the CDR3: TGTGCCAGCAGCCAAACGGTGGCAGGGAGGTCCCATGAGCAGTTCTTC.

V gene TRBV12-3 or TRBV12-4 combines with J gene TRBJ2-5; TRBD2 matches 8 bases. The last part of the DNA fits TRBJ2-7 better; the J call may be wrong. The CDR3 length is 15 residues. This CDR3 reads CASSPLAGTGHEQYF. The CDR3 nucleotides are TGTGCCAGCAGCCCTTTAGCGGGAACAGGGCACGAGCAGTACTTC.

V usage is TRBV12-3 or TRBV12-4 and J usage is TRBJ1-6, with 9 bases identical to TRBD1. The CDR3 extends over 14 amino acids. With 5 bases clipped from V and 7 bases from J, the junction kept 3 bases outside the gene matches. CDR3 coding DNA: TGTGCCAGCAGTGTACAGGGGGCGAATTCACCCCTCCACTTT. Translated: CASSVQGANSPLHF.

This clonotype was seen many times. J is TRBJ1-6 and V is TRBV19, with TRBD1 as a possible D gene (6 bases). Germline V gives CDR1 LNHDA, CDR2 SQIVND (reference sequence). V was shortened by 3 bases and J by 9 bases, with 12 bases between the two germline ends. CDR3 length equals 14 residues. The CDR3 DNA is TGTGCCAGTAGTATCTCACAGGGAGGTTCACCCCTCCACTTT. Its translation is CASSISQGGSPLHF. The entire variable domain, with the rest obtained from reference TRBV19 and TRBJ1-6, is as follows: DGGITQSPKYLFRKEGQNVTLSCEQNLNHDAMYWYRQDPGQGLRLIYYSQIVNDFQKGDIAEGYSVSREKKESFPLTVTSAQKNPTAFYLCASSISQGGSPLHFGNGTRLTVT.

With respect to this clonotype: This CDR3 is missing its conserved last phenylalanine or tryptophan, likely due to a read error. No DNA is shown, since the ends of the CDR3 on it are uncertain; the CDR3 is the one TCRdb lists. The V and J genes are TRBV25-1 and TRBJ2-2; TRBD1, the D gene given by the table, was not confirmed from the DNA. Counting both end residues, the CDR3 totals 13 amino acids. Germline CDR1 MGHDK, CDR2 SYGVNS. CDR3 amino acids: CASSPPFTGELSS.

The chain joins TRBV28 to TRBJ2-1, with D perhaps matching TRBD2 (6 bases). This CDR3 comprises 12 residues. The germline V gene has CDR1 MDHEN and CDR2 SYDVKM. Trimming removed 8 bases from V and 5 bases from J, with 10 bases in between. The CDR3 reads CASGGYDNEQFF. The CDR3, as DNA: TGTGCCAGCGGGGGGTACGACAATGAGCAGTTCTTC.

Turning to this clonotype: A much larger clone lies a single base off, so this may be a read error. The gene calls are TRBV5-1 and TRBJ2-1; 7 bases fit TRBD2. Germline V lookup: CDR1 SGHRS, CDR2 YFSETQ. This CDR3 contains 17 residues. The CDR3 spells CGSSPVPRGGSFHEQFF. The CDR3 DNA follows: TGCGGCAGCAGCCCTGTCCCTAGGGGCGGGAGTTTCCATGAGCAGTTCTTC.

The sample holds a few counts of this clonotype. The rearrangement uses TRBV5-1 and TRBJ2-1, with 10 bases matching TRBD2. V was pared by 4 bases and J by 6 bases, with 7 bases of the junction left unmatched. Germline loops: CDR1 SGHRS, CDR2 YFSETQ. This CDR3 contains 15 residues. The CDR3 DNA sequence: TGCGCCAGCAGCGGTCTAGCGGGAGTTGTCAATGAGCAGTTCTTC. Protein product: CASSGLAGVVNEQFF.

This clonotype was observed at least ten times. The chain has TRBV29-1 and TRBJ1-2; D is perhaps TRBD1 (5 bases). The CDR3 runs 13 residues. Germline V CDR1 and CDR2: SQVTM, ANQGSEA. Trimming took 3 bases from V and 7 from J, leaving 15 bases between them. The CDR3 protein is CSVEGEQRGGYTF. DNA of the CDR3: TGCAGCGTTGAGGGGGAACAACGAGGTGGCTACACCTTC.

CDR3: CAISETSGGAEQFF. CDR3 bases: TGTGCCATCAGTGAGACTAGCGGGGGTGCCGAGCAGTTCTTC. V is TRBV10-3 and J is TRBJ2-1; 11 bases map to TRBD2. The CDR3 consists of 14 residues. The germline V gene encodes CDR1 ENHRY and CDR2 SYGVKD. V shed 2 bases, J shed 10 bases, and the junction held 4 bases outside the gene matches.